This T cell receptor (beta chain) was observed in a study of human T cells and chemical hapten exposure. Study-level background: Small pooled library volume differences chiefly drove per-sample TCR yield variation. Overall study results and limits: The donor cohort had alopecia, so its immune response may not match that of healthy people.

This clonotype was counted only a few times. Its antigen is not known. Noted time point: pre-sensitization, week 0. Treatment given: therapeutic diphenylcyclopropenone sensitization with weekly scalp DPC. Trimming pared 3 bases from V and 5 bases from J, leaving 13 bases between. This CDR3 comprises 14 residues. Germline assignment: CDR1 SEHNR and CDR2 FQNEAQ (reference sequence). Per the authors' pipeline: 95,638 TCRs per sample was the median, with a range of about 20,000 to 690,600. TCRdb fed the RACE reads into MiXCR, producing one record per CDR3 protein. TCRdb's processing, not the authors' own work, is the source of the V and J calls. The data contain about 260,000 distinct CDR3 sequences, over 8% of them singletons.

The sequence came from a woman aged 40 to 50 with alopecia areata. Some clones in this sample may be carry-over from other donors' samples. The starting material was whole blood, obtained in connection with sensitization to the hapten diphenylcyclopropenone (DPC). J is TRBJ1-1 and V is TRBV7-9; no firm D call. The CDR3 coding sequence is TGTGCCAGCAGCTTCAGCCCAGAGTGGACTGAAGCTTTCTTT. This gives the protein CASSFSPEWTEAFF.